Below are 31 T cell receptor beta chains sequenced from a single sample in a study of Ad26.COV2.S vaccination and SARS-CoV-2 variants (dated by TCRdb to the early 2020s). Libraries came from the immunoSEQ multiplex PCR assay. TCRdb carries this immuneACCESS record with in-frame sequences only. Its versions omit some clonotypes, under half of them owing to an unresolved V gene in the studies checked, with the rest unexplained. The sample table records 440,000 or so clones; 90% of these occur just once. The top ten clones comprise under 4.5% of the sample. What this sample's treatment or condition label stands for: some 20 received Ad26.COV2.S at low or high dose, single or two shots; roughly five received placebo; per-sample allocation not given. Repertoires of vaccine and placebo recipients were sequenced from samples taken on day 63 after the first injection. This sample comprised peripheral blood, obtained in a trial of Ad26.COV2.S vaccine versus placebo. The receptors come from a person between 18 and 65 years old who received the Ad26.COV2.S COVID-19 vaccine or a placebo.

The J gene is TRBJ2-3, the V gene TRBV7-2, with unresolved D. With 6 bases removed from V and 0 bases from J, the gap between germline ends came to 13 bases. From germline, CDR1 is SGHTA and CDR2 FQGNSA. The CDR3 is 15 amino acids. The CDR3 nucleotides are TGTGCCAGCAGGGCATCACGCACTAGCACAGATACGCAGTATTTT. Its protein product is CASRASRTSTDTQYF. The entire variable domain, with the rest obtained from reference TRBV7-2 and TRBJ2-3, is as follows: GAGVSQSPSNKVTEKGKDVELRCDPISGHTALYWYRQSLGQGLEFLIYFQGNSAPDKSGLPSDRFSAERTGGSVSTLTIQRTQQEDSAVYLCASRASRTSTDTQYFGPGTRLTVL.

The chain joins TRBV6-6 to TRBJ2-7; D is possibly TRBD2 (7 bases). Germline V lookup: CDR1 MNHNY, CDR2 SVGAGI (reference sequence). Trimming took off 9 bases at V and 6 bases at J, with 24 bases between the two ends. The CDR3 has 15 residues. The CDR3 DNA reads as TGTGCCAGTTCCAAGGAGGGGGGACTAACGAGCGAGCAGTACTTC. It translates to CASSKEGGLTSEQYF.

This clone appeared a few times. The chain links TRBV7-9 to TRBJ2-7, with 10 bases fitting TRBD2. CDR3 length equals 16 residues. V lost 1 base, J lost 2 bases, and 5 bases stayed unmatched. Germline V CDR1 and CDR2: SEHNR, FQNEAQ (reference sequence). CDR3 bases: TGTGCCAGCAGCTTAGGGCTAGCGGGAGTAGCCTACGAGCAGTACTTC. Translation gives CASSLGLAGVAYEQYF.

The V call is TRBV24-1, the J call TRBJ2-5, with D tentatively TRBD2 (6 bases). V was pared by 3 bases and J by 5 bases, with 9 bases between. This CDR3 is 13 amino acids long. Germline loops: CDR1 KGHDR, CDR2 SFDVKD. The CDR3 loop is CATSDRGRETQYF. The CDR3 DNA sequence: TGTGCCACCAGTGATAGAGGGAGGGAGACCCAGTACTTC.

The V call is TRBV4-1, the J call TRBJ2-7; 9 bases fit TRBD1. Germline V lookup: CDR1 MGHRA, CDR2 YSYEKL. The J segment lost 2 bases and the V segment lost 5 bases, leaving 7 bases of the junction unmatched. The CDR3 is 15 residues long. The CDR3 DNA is TGCGCCAGCAGCACCCACCGGACAGGGGCCTACGAGCAGTACTTC. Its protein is CASSTHRTGAYEQYF.

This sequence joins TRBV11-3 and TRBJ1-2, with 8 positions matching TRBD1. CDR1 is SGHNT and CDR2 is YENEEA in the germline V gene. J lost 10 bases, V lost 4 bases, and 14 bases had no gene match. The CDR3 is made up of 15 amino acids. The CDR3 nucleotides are TGTGCCAGCAGCTACGGACAGGGAGCCTTCGGATTCTACACCTTC. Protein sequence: CASSYGQGAFGFYTF. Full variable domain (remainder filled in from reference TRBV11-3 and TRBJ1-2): EAGVVQSPRYKIIEKKQPVAFWCNPISGHNTLYWYLQNLGQGPELLIRYENEEAVDDSQLPKDRFSAERLKGVDSTLKIQPAELGDSAVYLCASSYGQGAFGFYTFGSGTRLTVV.

The CDR3 loop is CASSQERAPYEQYF. The CDR3 DNA follows: TGCGCCAGCAGCCAAGAGAGGGCCCCCTACGAGCAGTACTTC. The chain employs TRBV4-1 and TRBJ2-7, with D perhaps TRBD2 (5 bases). Trimming took 0 bases from V and 2 from J, leaving 8 bases between them. CDR3 length: 14 amino acids. CDR1 is MGHRA, CDR2 YSYEKL, per germline.

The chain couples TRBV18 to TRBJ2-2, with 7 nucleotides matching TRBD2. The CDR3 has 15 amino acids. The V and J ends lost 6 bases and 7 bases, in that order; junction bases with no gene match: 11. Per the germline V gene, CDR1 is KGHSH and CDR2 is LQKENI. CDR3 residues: CASSPSGTNVGELFF. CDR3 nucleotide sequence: TGTGCCAGCTCGCCTTCCGGGACTAACGTCGGGGAGCTGTTTTTT.

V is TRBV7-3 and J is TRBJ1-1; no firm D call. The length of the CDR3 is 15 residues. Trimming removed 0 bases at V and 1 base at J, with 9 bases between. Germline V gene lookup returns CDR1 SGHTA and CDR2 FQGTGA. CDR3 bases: TGTGCCAGCAGCTTAACGGTAGACCCGAACACTGAAGCTTTCTTT. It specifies CASSLTVDPNTEAFF.

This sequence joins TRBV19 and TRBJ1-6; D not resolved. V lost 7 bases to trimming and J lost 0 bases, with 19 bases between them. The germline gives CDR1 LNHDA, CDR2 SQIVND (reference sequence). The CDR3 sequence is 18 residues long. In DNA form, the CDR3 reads TGTGCCAGTAACACGATGGGATCCGCCAGCTCCTATAATTCACCCCTCCACTTT. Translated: CASNTMGSASSYNSPLHF.

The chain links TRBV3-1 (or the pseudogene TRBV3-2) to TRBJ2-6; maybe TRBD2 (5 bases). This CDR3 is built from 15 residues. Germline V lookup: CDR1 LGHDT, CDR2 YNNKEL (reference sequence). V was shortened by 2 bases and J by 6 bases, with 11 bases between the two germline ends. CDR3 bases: TGTGCCAGCAGCCAACGGGGTCTTGAGGCCAACGTCCTGACTTTC. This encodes CASSQRGLEANVLTF.

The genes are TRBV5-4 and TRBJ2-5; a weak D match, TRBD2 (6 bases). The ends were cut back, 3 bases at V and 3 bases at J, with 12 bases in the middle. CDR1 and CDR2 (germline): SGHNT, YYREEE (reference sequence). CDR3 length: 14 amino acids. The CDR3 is CASSSRWGEETQYF. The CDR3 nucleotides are TGTGCCAGCAGCTCCCGATGGGGGGAAGAGACCCAGTACTTC.

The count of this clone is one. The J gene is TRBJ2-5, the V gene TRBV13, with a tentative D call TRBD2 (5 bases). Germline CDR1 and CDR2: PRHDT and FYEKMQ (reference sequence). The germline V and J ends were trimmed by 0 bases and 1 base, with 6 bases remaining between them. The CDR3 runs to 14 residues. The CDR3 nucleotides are TGTGCCAGCAGCTTAGGTGGACTCCAAGAGACCCAGTACTTC. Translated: CASSLGGLQETQYF.

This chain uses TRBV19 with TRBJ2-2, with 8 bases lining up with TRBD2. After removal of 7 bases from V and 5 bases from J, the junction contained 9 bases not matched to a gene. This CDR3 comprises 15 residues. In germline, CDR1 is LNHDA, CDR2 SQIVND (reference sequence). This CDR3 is CASKPGRVGTGELFF. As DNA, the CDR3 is TGTGCCAGTAAGCCCGGGAGGGTTGGTACCGGGGAGCTGTTTTTT.

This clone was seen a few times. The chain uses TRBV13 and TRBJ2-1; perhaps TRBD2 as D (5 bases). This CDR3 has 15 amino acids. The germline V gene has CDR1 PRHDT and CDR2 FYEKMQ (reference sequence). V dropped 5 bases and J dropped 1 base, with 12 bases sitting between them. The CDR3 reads CASSLLLGSYNEQFF. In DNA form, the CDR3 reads TGTGCCAGCAGCCTCCTACTAGGTTCCTACAATGAGCAGTTCTTC.

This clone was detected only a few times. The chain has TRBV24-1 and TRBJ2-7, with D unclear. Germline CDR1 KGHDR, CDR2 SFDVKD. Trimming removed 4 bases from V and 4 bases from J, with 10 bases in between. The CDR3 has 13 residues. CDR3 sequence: CATSESDRYEQYF. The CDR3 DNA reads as TGTGCCACCAGTGAAAGCGACCGTTACGAGCAGTACTTC.

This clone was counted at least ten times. CDR3 sequence reads: CASSLGGSSIYEQYF. In nucleotides, the CDR3 is TGTGCCAGCAGCTTAGGGGGGTCCTCGATTTACGAGCAGTACTTC. The rearrangement links TRBV7-2 to TRBJ2-7; D may match TRBD1 or TRBD2 (5 bases each). V lost 1 base and J lost 4, with 14 bases in between. There are 15 residues in the CDR3. The germline V gene has CDR1 SGHTA and CDR2 FQGNSA.

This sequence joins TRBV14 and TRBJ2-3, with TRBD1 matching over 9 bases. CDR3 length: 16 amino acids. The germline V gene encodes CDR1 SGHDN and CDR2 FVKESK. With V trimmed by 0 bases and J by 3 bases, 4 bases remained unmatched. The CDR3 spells CASSQERDRVTDTQYF. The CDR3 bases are TGTGCCAGCAGCCAAGAACGGGACAGGGTGACAGATACGCAGTATTTT.

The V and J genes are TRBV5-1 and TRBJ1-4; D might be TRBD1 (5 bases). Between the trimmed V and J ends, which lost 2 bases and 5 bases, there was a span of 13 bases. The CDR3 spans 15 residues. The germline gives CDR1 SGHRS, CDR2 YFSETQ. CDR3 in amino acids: CASSLGPGGNEKLFF. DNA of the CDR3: TGCGCCAGCAGCTTAGGACCGGGGGGGAATGAAAAACTGTTTTTT. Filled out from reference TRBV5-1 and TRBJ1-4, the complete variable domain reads KAGVTQTPRYLIKTRGQQVTLSCSPISGHRSVSWYQQTPGQGLQFLFEYFSETQRNKGNFPGRFSGRQFSNSRSEMNVSTLELGDSALYLCASSLGPGGNEKLFFGSGTQLSVL.

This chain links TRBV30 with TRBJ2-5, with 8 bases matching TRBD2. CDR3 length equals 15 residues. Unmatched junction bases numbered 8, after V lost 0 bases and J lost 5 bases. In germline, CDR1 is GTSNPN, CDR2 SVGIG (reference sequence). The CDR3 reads CAWSVRGGVQETQYF. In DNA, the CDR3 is TGTGCCTGGAGTGTACGGGGGGGCGTTCAGGAGACCCAGTACTTC.

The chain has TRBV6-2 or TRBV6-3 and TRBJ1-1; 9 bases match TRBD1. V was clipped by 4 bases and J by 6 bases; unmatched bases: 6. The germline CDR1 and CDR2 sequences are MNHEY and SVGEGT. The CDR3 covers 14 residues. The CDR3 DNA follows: TGTGCCAGCAGTTCACAGGGGGCCGAAGCTGAAGCTTTCTTT. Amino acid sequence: CASSSQGAEAEAFF.

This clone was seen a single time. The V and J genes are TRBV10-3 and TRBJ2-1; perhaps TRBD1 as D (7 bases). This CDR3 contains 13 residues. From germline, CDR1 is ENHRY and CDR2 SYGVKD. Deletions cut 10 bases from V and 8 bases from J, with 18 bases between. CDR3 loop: CATLRGVSDEQFF. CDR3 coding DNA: TGTGCCACCCTCAGGGGGGTCTCCGATGAGCAGTTCTTC.

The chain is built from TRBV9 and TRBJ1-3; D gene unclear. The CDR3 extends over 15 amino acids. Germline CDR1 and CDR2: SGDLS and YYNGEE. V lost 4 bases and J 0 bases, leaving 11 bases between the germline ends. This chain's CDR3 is CASSSDGDSGNTIYF. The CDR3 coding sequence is TGTGCCAGCAGCAGCGACGGCGACTCTGGAAACACCATATATTTT.

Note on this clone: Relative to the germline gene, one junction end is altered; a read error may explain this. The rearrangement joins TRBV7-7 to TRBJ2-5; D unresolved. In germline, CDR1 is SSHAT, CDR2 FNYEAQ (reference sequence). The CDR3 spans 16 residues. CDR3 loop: CASSLGVAGAQETQYF. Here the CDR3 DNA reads TGTGCTAGCAGCTTAGGCGTGGCAGGAGCCCAAGAGACCCAGTACTTC.

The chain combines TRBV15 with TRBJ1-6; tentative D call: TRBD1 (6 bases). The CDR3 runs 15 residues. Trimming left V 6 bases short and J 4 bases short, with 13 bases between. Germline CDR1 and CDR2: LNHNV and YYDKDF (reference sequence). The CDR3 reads CATRGDTGYNSPLHF. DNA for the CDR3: TGTGCCACCAGGGGGGACACCGGTTATAATTCACCCCTCCACTTT.

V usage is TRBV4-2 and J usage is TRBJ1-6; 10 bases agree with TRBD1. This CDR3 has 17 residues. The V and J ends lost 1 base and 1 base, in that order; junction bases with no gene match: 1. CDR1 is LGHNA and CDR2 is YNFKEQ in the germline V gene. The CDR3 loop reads CASSQGTGGSYNSPLHF. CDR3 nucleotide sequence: TGTGCCAGCAGCCAAGGGACAGGGGGTTCCTATAATTCACCCCTCCACTTT.

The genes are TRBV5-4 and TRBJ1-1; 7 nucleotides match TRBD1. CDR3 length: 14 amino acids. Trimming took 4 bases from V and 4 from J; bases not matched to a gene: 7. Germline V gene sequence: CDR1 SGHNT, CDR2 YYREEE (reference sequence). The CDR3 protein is CASSTTGTVTEAFF. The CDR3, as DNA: TGTGCCAGCAGCACCACCGGGACAGTCACTGAAGCTTTCTTT.

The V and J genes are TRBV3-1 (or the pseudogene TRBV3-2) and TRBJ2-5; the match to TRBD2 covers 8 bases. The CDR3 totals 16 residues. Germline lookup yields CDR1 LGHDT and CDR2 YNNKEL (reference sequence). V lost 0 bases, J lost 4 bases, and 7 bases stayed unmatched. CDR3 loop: CASSQDPPGGGETQYF. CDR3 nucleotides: TGTGCCAGCAGCCAAGATCCCCCGGGGGGGGGAGAGACCCAGTACTTC.

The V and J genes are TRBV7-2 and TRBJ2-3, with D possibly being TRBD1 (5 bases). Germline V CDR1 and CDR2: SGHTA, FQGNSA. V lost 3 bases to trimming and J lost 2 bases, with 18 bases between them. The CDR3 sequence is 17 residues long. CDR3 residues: CASSFLRGRGFTDTQYF. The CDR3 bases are TGTGCCAGCAGCTTTCTTAGGGGCCGAGGATTCACAGATACGCAGTATTTT.

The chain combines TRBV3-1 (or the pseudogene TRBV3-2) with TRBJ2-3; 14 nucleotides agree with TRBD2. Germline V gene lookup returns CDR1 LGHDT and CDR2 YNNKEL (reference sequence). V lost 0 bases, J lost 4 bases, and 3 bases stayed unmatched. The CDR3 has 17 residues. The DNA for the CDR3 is TGTGCCAGCAGCCAAGAGGGGACTAGCGGGAGTGCAGATACGCAGTATTTT. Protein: CASSQEGTSGSADTQYF.

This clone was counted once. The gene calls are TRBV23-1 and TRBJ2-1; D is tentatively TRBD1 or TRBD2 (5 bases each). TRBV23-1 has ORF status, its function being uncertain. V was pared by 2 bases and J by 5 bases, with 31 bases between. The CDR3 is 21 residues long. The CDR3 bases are TGCGCCAGCAGTCAAAGCCCCCCGACGGGGAAGAGGGACCCCCGGGACAATGAGCAGTTCTTC. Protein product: CASSQSPPTGKRDPRDNEQFF.